The source of this T cell receptor beta chain is a study of early T cells in non-severe SARS-CoV-2 infection. Overall study context: Sequenced bulk RNA came from whole blood that was unsorted, and chains were unpaired.

With regard to this clonotype: Its antigen is not known.

Individual cDNA molecules carried attached unique molecular identifiers. TCRdb reprocessed the 5' RACE reads with MiXCR, giving one entry per CDR3 protein. The data contain roughly 110,000 distinct CDR3 sequences, 11% of them singletons. V dropped 5 bases and J dropped 4; count of bases not matched to a gene: 12. CDR3 length: 16 amino acids. Overall study findings and caveats: Clonotype matching in VDJdb favored anti-spike CD8 responses and did not capture private and CD4 specificities.

This receptor was obtained from an adult who was a healthcare worker with PCR-confirmed SARS-CoV-2 infection or an uninfected control (not recorded which). The sample consisted of whole blood. This chain links TRBV12-3 or TRBV12-4 with TRBJ2-3, with 7 bases that match TRBD2. The CDR3 reads CASSNGAGVGADTQYF. CDR3 DNA sequence: TGTGCCAGCAGTAACGGCGCGGGGGTAGGGGCAGATACGCAGTATTTT.